The rows below give T cell receptor beta chains drawn from one sample of a study of blood T cells in healthy people across ages. Each CDR3 protein gets one entry after TCRdb re-called the 5' RACE reads with MiXCR. The sample has hundreds of thousands of distinct CDR3 sequences; 22% are singletons. Specimen: blood. The source is a man between 65 and 80 years old in good health. CDR3s include the opening cysteine and the closing phenylalanine or tryptophan. D genes are given only for firm matches. A row's size may be missing; if present it is once, few, many or a size class.

>TRBJ1-3|few|TRBV20-1|-
CSAPGRGSSGNTIYF
TGCAGTGCCCCCGGGCGGGGTAGCTCCGGAAACACCATATATTTT
>TRBJ2-5|-|TRBV7-2|TRBD2
CASSSFLAEETQYF
TGTGCCAGCAGCTCCTTTCTAGCGGAAGAGACCCAGTACTTC
>TRBJ2-4|-|TRBV19|-
CASSITTKNIQYF
TGTGCCAGTAGTATAACCACCAAAAACATTCAGTACTTC
>TRBJ1-1|-|TRBV4-1|-
CASSQGYSNLLEAFF
TGCGCCAGCAGCCAAGGGTATTCCAACCTCCTTGAAGCTTTCTTT
>TRBJ2-7|-|TRBV11-2|TRBD2
CASTLASGGYEQYF
TGTGCCAGCACCCTCGCCAGCGGGGGGTACGAGCAGTACTTC
>TRBJ1-2|-|TRBV28|-
CASSQGLLYGYTF
TGTGCCAGCAGTCAGGGACTCCTATATGGCTACACCTTC
>TRBJ2-7|few|TRBV20-1|-
CSARDHRGYTDNYEQYF
TGCAGTGCTAGAGATCATAGGGGGTATACTGACAACTACGAGCAGTACTTC
>TRBJ1-6|few|TRBV12-3/TRBV12-4|-
CASSASTGRIHF
TGTGCCAGCAGTGCCTCGACAGGCCGAATCCACTTT
>TRBJ1-4|few|TRBV14|-
CASSPSLGNRDGPFPTNEKLFF
TGTGCCAGCAGCCCATCCTTGGGGAACCGGGACGGACCCTTCCCAACTAATGAAAAACTGTTTTTT
>TRBJ1-6|-|TRBV2|-
CASRGWTNNSPLHF
TGTGCCAGCAGAGGATGGACCAATAATTCACCCCTCCACTTT
>TRBJ2-1|many|TRBV5-1|-
CHECRGEQFF
TGCCACGAGTGCAGGGGTGAGCAGTTCTTC
>TRBJ2-2|many|TRBV7-6|TRBD2
CASSLMRGVTGELFF
TGTGCCAGCAGCTTAATGCGGGGGGTGACCGGGGAGCTGTTTTTT
>TRBJ1-3|few|TRBV6-5|-
CASSSQRLLSGNTIYF
TGTGCCAGCAGCTCCCAAAGACTGCTCTCTGGAAACACCATATATTTT
>TRBJ2-1|few|TRBV29-1|-
CSVTGTALRNEQFF
TGCAGCGTTACGGGCACAGCCCTGAGGAATGAGCAGTTCTTC
>TRBJ2-3|-|TRBV24-1|-
CATSDPQGWTTQYF
TGTGCCACCAGTGATCCTCAGGGGTGGACTACGCAGTATTTT
>TRBJ1-1|-|TRBV7-3|-
CASSPSTNAEAFF
TGTGCCAGCAGTCCTTCCACCAACGCTGAAGCTTTCTTT
>TRBJ2-1|-|TRBV20-1|-
CSASPSSSQFF
TGCAGTGCTAGCCCCTCTAGCTCCCAGTTCTTC